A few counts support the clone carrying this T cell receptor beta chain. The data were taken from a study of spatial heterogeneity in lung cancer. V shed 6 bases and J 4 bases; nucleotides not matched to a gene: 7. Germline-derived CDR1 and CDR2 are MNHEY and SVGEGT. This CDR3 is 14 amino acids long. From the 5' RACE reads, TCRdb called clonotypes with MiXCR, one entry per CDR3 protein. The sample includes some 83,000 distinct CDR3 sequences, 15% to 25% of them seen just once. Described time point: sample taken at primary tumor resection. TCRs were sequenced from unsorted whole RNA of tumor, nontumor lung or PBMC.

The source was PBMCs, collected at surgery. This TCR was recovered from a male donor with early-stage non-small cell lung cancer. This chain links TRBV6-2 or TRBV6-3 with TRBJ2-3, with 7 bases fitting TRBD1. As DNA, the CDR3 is TGTGCCAGCAGGAAAGACAGGGTGGCAGATACGCAGTATTTT. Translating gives CASRKDRVADTQYF.